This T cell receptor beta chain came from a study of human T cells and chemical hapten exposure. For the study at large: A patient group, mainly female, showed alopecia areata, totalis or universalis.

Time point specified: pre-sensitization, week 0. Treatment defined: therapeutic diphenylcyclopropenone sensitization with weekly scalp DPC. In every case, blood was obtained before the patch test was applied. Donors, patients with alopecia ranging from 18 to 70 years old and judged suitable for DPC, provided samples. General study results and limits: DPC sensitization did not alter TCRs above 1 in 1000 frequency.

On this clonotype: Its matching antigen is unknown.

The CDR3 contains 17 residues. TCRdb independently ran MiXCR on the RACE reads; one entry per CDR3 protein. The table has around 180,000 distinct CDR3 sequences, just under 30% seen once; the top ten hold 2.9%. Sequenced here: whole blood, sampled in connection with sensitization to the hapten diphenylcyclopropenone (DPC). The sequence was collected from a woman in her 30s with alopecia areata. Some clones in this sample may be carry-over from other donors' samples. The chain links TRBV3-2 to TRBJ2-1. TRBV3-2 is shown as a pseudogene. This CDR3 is CASSQGRSLDGDNEQFF. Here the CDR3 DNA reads TGTGCCAGCAGCCAAGGTAGATCCTTGGACGGAGACAATGAGCAGTTCTTC.